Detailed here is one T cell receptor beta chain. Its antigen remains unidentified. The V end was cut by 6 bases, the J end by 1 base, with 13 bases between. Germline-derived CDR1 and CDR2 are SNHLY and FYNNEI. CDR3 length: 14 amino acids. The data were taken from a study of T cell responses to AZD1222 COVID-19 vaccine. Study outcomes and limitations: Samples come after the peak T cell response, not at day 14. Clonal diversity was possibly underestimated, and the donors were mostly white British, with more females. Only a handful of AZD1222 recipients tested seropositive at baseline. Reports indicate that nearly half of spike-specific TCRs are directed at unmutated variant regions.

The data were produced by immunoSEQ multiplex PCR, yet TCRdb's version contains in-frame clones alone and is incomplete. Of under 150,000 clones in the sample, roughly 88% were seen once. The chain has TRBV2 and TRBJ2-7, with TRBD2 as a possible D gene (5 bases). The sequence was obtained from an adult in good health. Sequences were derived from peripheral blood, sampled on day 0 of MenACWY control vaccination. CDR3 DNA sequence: TGTGCCAGCAGAATTCAGGACTTTTCCTACGAGCAGTACTTC. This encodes CASRIQDFSYEQYF.